Below, 32 T cell receptor beta chains from the same sample are listed, as sequenced in a study of CD8 T cells in ankylosing spondylitis (dated by TCRdb to the late 2010s). The library was obtained by 5' RACE. The sequencer was an Illumina HiSeq 2500. TCRdb reprocessed the public reads (quality trimming at Q25 with fastp, clone calling with MiXCR) and kept in-frame beta chains. Entries are consolidated by CDR3 protein sequence, retaining the most common genes and DNA. This sample comprises roughly 30,000 distinct CDR3 sequences, less than 40% of them detected only once. The ten top clones hold 45% of the sample. The sequencing input was synovial fluid, either unsorted or a sorted T cell fraction (not recorded which). The receptors stem from a male donor with ankylosing spondylitis.

This clonotype was observed a few times. The gene calls are TRBV29-1 and TRBJ1-1; 7 bases match TRBD1. The ends lost 0 bases at V and 1 base at J; junction bases unmatched: 11. Looked up from germline, CDR1 is SQVTM and CDR2 is ANQGSEA. There are 17 residues in the CDR3. For the CDR3, the DNA is TGCAGCGTTGAAGAAGCAGGGGGGTACACGCGGAACACTGAAGCTTTCTTT. This translates into CSVEEAGGYTRNTEAFF.

This clonotype has ten or more counts. This chain joins TRBV15 and TRBJ2-1, with 8 positions matching TRBD2. Germline lookup yields CDR1 LNHNV and CDR2 YYDKDF (reference sequence). V trimming: 9 bases; J trimming: 9 bases; junction bases outside the gene matches: 13. The CDR3 is made up of 14 amino acids. CDR3 bases: TGTGCCACAGCTAGAACGGGAGGGCCTGGTGAGCAGTTCTTC. This encodes CATARTGGPGEQFF.

This rearrangement joins TRBV6-1 to TRBJ2-1; TRBD2 matches 8 bases. The CDR3 consists of 17 residues. Looked up from germline, CDR1 is MNHNS and CDR2 is SASEGT. Trimming cost V 7 bases and J 0 bases; bases outside gene matches: 11. CDR3 DNA: TGTGCCAGCACCCTTAGGGGAAGCGGGAGCTCCTACAATGAGCAGTTCTTC. This gives the protein CASTLRGSGSSYNEQFF.

The rearrangement joins TRBV6-1 to TRBJ2-2; possible D gene TRBD2, 6 bases. CDR1 is MNHNS and CDR2 is SASEGT in the germline V gene. V shed 0 bases and J shed 7 bases, with 12 bases lying between them. The CDR3 extends over 15 amino acids. The CDR3 nucleotides are TGTGCCAGCAGTGAAGCCGACGGGAGCGGCGGGGAGCTGTTTTTT. Translated, it gives CASSEADGSGGELFF.

This chain joins TRBV7-9 and TRBJ1-5; D gene ambiguous. CDR3 length: 16 residues. Between the trimmed V and J ends, which lost 4 bases and 2 bases, there was a span of 15 bases. Per the germline V gene, CDR1 is SEHNR and CDR2 is FQNEAQ (reference sequence). The CDR3 is CASSSGGSHRNQPQHF. CDR3 nucleotides: TGTGCCAGCAGCTCCGGCGGGAGTCATCGCAATCAGCCCCAGCATTTT. The variable domain in full, completed from reference TRBV7-9 and TRBJ1-5, reads DTGVSQNPRHKITKRGQNVTFRCDPISEHNRLYWYRQTLGQGPEFLTYFQNEAQLEKSRLLSDRFSAERPKGSFSTLEIQRTEQGDSAMYLCASSSGGSHRNQPQHFGDGTRLSIL.

To note about this clonotype: One end of the junction does not line up with germline, which may come from a read error. This rearrangement joins TRBV7-9 to TRBJ2-1; the D gene is possibly TRBD1 (5 bases). This CDR3 region has 13 residues. Germline V gives CDR1 SEHNR, CDR2 FQNEAQ (reference sequence). CDR3 in DNA: TGTGCCAGCAGCTTTCTCGAGGACCGTCTAGGGGTCTTC. Amino acid sequence: CASSFLEDRLGVF.

This clonotype was recorded a few times. This chain uses TRBV5-6 with TRBJ1-2, with TRBD1 matching over 7 bases. This CDR3 has 15 residues. V shed 4 bases, J shed 4 bases, and the junction held 10 bases outside the gene matches. CDR1 SGHDT and CDR2 YYEEEE come from the germline V gene. CDR3 sequence reads: CASSPSPGTAYGYTF. DNA for the CDR3: TGTGCCAGCAGCCCTAGTCCCGGGACAGCCTATGGCTACACCTTC.

The CDR3 loop is CASSFPGEEKLFF. CDR3 coding DNA: TGTGCCAGCAGTTTCCCCGGGGAGGAAAAACTGTTTTTT. The V and J genes are TRBV12-3 or TRBV12-4 and TRBJ1-4, with no clear D. Trimming removed 3 bases from V and 8 bases from J, with 10 bases in between. The length of the CDR3 is 13 residues.

This chain uses TRBV4-1 with TRBJ2-7; 11 bases align to TRBD2. Trimming at V came to 5 bases and at J to 3 bases, leaving 6 bases not matched to a gene. The CDR3 consists of 15 residues. CDR1 and CDR2 (germline): MGHRA, YSYEKL. The CDR3 loop reads CASSKTSGSGYEQYV. The DNA of the CDR3 is TGCGCCAGCAGCAAAACTAGCGGGAGCGGCTACGAGCAGTACGTC.

The chain uses TRBV20-1 and TRBJ2-1, with TRBD2 identical over 9 bases. CDR1 is DFQATT and CDR2 is SNEGSKA in the germline V gene (reference sequence). Trimming took 3 bases from V and 10 from J; bases not matched to a gene: 10. CDR3 size: 14 residues. DNA of the CDR3: TGCAGTGCTAGTGGCGGGAGGGTTGTTGGGGAGCAGTTCTTC. Translated: CSASGGRVVGEQFF.

This clonotype was seen a few times. This chain joins TRBV20-1 and TRBJ2-1; TRBD2 matches 7 bases. The CDR3 has 14 residues. V lost 0 bases to trimming and J lost 4 bases; unmatched junction nucleotides: 3. The germline gives CDR1 DFQATT, CDR2 SNEGSKA (reference sequence). The CDR3 region is CSAREPGGYNEQFF. The CDR3, as DNA: TGCAGTGCTAGAGAACCCGGGGGGTACAATGAGCAGTTCTTC.

This clonotype has at least ten counts. The gene calls are TRBV3-1 and TRBJ2-2, with 8 bases fitting TRBD1. There are 17 residues in the CDR3. Germline values: CDR1 LGHDT, CDR2 YNNKEL (reference sequence). Trimming cost V 4 bases and J 6 bases; bases outside gene matches: 13. The CDR3 here is CASSPRGQVGVAGELFF. Written as DNA, the CDR3 is TGTGCCAGCAGCCCGAGGGGACAGGTTGGAGTCGCCGGGGAGCTGTTTTTT.

This clonotype was seen a handful of times. The rearrangement joins TRBV7-9 to TRBJ2-3; no definite D call. Germline lookup yields CDR1 SEHNR and CDR2 FQNEAQ (reference sequence). V shed 1 base and J shed 0 bases, with 8 bases lying between them. The CDR3 extends over 15 amino acids. The CDR3 loop reads CASSLGLPSTDTQYF. As DNA, the CDR3 is TGTGCCAGCAGCTTAGGGCTTCCTAGCACAGATACGCAGTATTTT.

The V gene is TRBV3-1, the J gene TRBJ2-5, with D perhaps matching TRBD1 (6 bases). The CDR3 is made up of 15 amino acids. CDR1 is LGHDT, CDR2 YNNKEL, per germline (reference sequence). V was trimmed by 4 bases and J by 3 bases, leaving 15 bases between them. CDR3 sequence (DNA): TGTGCCAGCAGCCGAGAGACAGGCGAGAAAGAGACCCAGTACTTC. Translating gives CASSRETGEKETQYF.

This clonotype was counted only a few times. V gene TRBV7-2 combines with J gene TRBJ2-7; D gene unclear. This CDR3 is built from 13 residues. Germline V CDR1 and CDR2: SGHTA, FQGNSA. Trimming cost V 6 bases and J 1 base, with 10 bases left between them. The CDR3 sequence: CASRGMGSYEQYV. The CDR3 nucleotides are TGTGCCAGCAGGGGGATGGGGTCCTACGAGCAGTACGTC.

V usage is TRBV7-9 and J usage is TRBJ1-4; 7 bases agree with TRBD1. Germline V lookup: CDR1 SEHNR, CDR2 FQNEAQ (reference sequence). Trimming cost V 5 bases and J 0 bases; bases outside gene matches: 9. CDR3 length equals 17 residues. The CDR3 coding sequence is TGTGCCAGCAGCGGAAGGACAGGCCCTGCAACTAATGAAAAACTGTTTTTT. It encodes CASSGRTGPATNEKLFF.

This chain links TRBV10-1 with TRBJ2-7; TRBD1 matches at 9 bases. Germline loops: CDR1 WNHNN, CDR2 SYGVQD (reference sequence). The CDR3 contains 14 residues. Trimming cost V 10 bases and J 3 bases; bases outside gene matches: 10. CDR3 sequence: CATSDRGSGYEQYF. DNA of the CDR3: TGCGCCACCTCAGACAGGGGGTCTGGCTACGAGCAGTACTTC.

This chain links TRBV12-3 or TRBV12-4 with TRBJ2-3; D is undetermined. The CDR3 is 13 amino acids. Trimming pared 3 bases from V and 6 bases from J, leaving 10 bases between. CDR3 nucleotide sequence: TGTGCCAGCAGTTTTGCGTTCGGGGATACGCAGTATTTT. This sequence encodes CASSFAFGDTQYF.

The rearrangement uses TRBV29-1 and TRBJ2-7; no definite D call. The V end lost 4 bases, the J end lost 0 bases, and 19 bases lay between the germline ends. Germline V gene data show CDR1 as SQVTM and CDR2 as ANQGSEA. The CDR3 is made up of 16 amino acids. In DNA form, the CDR3 reads TGCAGCGTTGGGAGCACTTGGCGAATGAACTCCTACGAGCAGTACTTC. Its translation is CSVGSTWRMNSYEQYF.

This chain connects TRBV20-1 to TRBJ2-7; 10 bases match TRBD2. Trimming removed 0 bases from V and 5 bases from J; junction bases left unmatched: 4. Germline CDR1 and CDR2: DFQATT and SNEGSKA (reference sequence). This CDR3 is built from 14 residues. CDR3 bases: TGCAGTGCTAGAGAGGGGCTAGCGGGAGACGAGCAGTACTTC. Translating it yields CSAREGLAGDEQYF.

The CDR3 coding sequence is TGTGCCAGCAGTTCGGGGGACGAGCAGTACTTC. Protein: CASSSGDEQYF. The rearrangement joins TRBV2 to TRBJ2-7; tentatively, D is TRBD2 (6 bases). CDR1 and CDR2 from the germline V gene are SNHLY and FYNNEI. CDR3 size: 11 residues. Trimming took off 5 bases at V and 5 bases at J, with 7 bases between the two ends.

The rearrangement uses TRBV3-1 and TRBJ1-2; 7 bases fit TRBD1. V lost 4 bases, J lost 3 bases, and 11 bases stayed unmatched. Germline V gives CDR1 LGHDT, CDR2 YNNKEL (reference sequence). This CDR3 spans 16 amino acids. DNA of the CDR3: TGTGCCAGCAGCCCGTGGACAGGCCTCAGGGACTATGGCTACACCTTC. It encodes CASSPWTGLRDYGYTF.

J is TRBJ2-1 and V is TRBV3-1; 9 positions agree with TRBD2. Germline V CDR1 and CDR2: LGHDT, YNNKEL (reference sequence). The ends lost 1 base at V and 8 bases at J; junction bases unmatched: 9. The CDR3 length is 16 residues. CDR3 sequence: CASSQGWEREVYEQFF. CDR3 coding DNA: TGTGCCAGCAGCCAAGGTTGGGAGCGGGAGGTTTATGAGCAGTTCTTC.

V usage is TRBV4-2 and J usage is TRBJ2-5; 11 bases map to TRBD2. V shed 5 bases and J 4 bases; nucleotides not matched to a gene: 9. CDR1 is LGHNA, CDR2 YNFKEQ, per germline. The length of the CDR3 is 16 residues. CDR3 in amino acids: CASSVPRLAGTETQYF. The CDR3 nucleotides are TGTGCCAGCAGCGTACCTCGACTAGCGGGAACAGAGACCCAGTACTTC.

The chain links TRBV24-1 to TRBJ2-1, with 9 positions matching TRBD1. Germline V gene sequence: CDR1 KGHDR, CDR2 SFDVKD. The V and J ends lost 6 bases and 6 bases, in that order; junction bases with no gene match: 8. This CDR3 spans 15 amino acids. The CDR3 region has the DNA TGTGCCACCAGTCGAACAGGGGGCATGGGCAATGAGCAGTTCTTC. Its translation: CATSRTGGMGNEQFF.

This chain links TRBV21-1 with TRBJ2-1; the table's D call of TRBD1 was not tested on the DNA. TRBV21-1 counts as a pseudogene. The CDR3 has 15 amino acids. Written as DNA, the CDR3 is TGTGCCAGCAGCAAAGAAGACAGGGAAAACAATGAGCAGTTCTTC. Translated: CASSKEDRENNEQFF.

This clonotype was recorded a few times. The rearrangement links TRBV27 to TRBJ2-3; D gene uncertain. In germline, CDR1 is MNHEY, CDR2 SMNVEV (reference sequence). The V gene lost 3 bases and the J gene lost 6 bases, with 10 bases spanning the gap. The CDR3 totals 13 residues. The CDR3 region has the DNA TGTGCCAGCAGTTTTACGCTGGGGGATACGCAGTATTTT. The encoded protein is CASSFTLGDTQYF.

This chain's CDR3 is CASSLGGRSPLHF. CDR3 coding DNA: TGTGCCAGCAGCTTAGGGGGGAGGTCACCCCTCCACTTT. The chain combines TRBV7-2 with TRBJ1-6, with D tentatively TRBD1 (5 bases). CDR1 and CDR2 (germline): SGHTA, FQGNSA. Trimming took 1 base from V and 10 from J, leaving 8 bases between them. This CDR3 is 13 amino acids long. The full variable domain, in which reference TRBV7-2 and TRBJ1-6 provide the parts outside the CDR3, is GAGVSQSPSNKVTEKGKDVELRCDPISGHTALYWYRQSLGQGLEFLIYFQGNSAPDKSGLPSDRFSAERTGGSVSTLTIQRTQQEDSAVYLCASSLGGRSPLHFGNGTRLTVT.

The V call is TRBV21-1, the J call TRBJ1-2. TRBV21-1 is a pseudogene locus. The CDR3 contains 13 residues. The CDR3 bases are TGTGCCAGCAGCAGAGGAGCGATCTATGGCTACACCTTC. This codes for CASSRGAIYGYTF.

The J gene is TRBJ2-1, the V gene TRBV20-1; 14 bases match TRBD2. In germline, CDR1 is DFQATT, CDR2 SNEGSKA (reference sequence). V lost 0 bases and J lost 8; bases outside the gene matches: 3. This CDR3 has 15 amino acids. CDR3 loop: CSAREGLAGVDEQFF. In DNA form, the CDR3 reads TGCAGTGCTAGAGAGGGACTAGCGGGAGTAGATGAGCAGTTCTTC.

Only a few counts were recorded for this clonotype. The J gene is TRBJ2-1, the V gene TRBV25-1; D uncertain. Trimming cost V 2 bases and J 0 bases, with 8 bases left between them. This CDR3 spans 15 amino acids. CDR1 is MGHDK and CDR2 is SYGVNS in the germline V gene. DNA of the CDR3: TGTGCCAGCAGTGAACTCGTCAGCTCCTACAATGAGCAGTTCTTC. This encodes CASSELVSSYNEQFF.

The rearrangement joins TRBV5-4 to TRBJ2-7; TRBD2 agrees at 13 bases. From germline, CDR1 is SGHNT and CDR2 YYREEE (reference sequence). The CDR3 totals 15 residues. The trim removed 4 bases at V and 6 bases at J, leaving 7 bases unmatched. The CDR3 DNA follows: TGTGCCAGCAGCCGTGGACTAGCGGGAGATGTCGAGCAGTACGTC. Translating it yields CASSRGLAGDVEQYV.